This T cell receptor (beta chain) is from a study of lymphopenia after photon versus proton radiotherapy (dated by TCRdb to between 2017 and 2020). The study in broad terms: Photon and proton radiation therapy were compared by the study for their immunological effects in patients with gastrointestinal tumors who developed high-grade lymphopenia. A cohort of about 20 patients with gastrointestinal tumors who received either photon or proton therapy and subsequently developed lymphopenia was included. The goal of the study was to characterize the differences between the two radiation modalities in how they affect the immune system. The research as a whole found: Proton-treated patients stayed relatively stable during treatment, while photon-treated patients lost naive T cells and TCR diversity and gained effector/memory populations. Across the cohort, an inverse correlation was found between a larger post-nadir drop in TCR diversity and overall survival time among patients who died. The survival association was assessed only in patients who died, and the authors presented better survival with proton therapy as a possibility rather than a demonstrated result. After the lymphocyte count nadir, photon-treated repertoires showed oligoclonal expansion, especially of CD8+ Temra cells, which drove the drop in diversity.

The library came from the immunoSEQ multiplex PCR assay. T cell repertoires were profiled by deep sequencing of rearranged TCR beta loci, alongside multiparametric flow cytometry. Imported from immuneACCESS, the table was reduced by TCRdb to in-frame sequences with V and J called. These copies leave out some clones; in studies compared against another copy, an unresolved V gene accounts for under half, and the cause of the remainder is not known. In this sample the table shows about 26,000 clones, 85% to 90% of which occur a single time. Roughly 5.2% of the sample lies in the top ten. The sample holds a few counts of this clone. What this receptor recognizes is not known. The input lacks base qualities; no much larger clone sits a single base away. The V end gives up 4 bases and the J end 3 bases, leaving 0 bases in the junction not matched to a gene. The CDR3 starts with the cysteine, ends with the phenylalanine, and has 13 residues. Just the 39-base CDR3 DNA is kept, in frame starting at base 1. CDR1 and CDR2 (SEHNR, FQNEAQ) derive from the germline V gene (reference sequence).

Sequenced material: peripheral blood, taken from a patient treated with photon-based radiotherapy. The rearrangement joined TRBV7-9 to TRBJ1-1, with 9 central nucleotides matching TRBD1. The TCR originated in a man in his thirties or forties with gastric cancer. The DNA is as follows: TGTGCCAGCAGCTGGACAGGGGACACTGAAGCTTTCTTT. Its protein reads: CASSWTGDTEAFF. The entire variable domain, with the stretches around the CDR3 drawn from the reference TRBV7-9 and TRBJ1-1 proteins, is DTGVSQNPRHKITKRGQNVTFRCDPISEHNRLYWYRQTLGQGPEFLTYFQNEAQLEKSRLLSDRFSAERPKGSFSTLEIQRTEQGDSAMYLCASSWTGDTEAFFGQGTRLTVV.